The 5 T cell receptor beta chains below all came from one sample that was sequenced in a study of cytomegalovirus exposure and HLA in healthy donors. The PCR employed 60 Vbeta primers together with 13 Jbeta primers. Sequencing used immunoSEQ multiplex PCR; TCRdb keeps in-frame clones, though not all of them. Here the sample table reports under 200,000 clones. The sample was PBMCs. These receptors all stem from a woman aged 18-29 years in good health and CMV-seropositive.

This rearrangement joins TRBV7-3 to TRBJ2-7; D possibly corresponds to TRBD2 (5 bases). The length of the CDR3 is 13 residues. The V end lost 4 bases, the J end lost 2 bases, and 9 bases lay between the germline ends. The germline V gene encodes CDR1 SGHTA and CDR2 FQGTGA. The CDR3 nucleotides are TGTGCCAGCAGCTCGGACTTTGCCTACGAGCAGTACTTC. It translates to CASSSDFAYEQYF.

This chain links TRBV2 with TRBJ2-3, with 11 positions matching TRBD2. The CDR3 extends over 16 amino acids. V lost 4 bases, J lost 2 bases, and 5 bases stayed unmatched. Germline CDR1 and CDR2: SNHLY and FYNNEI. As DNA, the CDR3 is TGTGCCAGCAGTGCTATAGCGGGGGGGAACACAGATACGCAGTATTTT. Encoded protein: CASSAIAGGNTDTQYF.

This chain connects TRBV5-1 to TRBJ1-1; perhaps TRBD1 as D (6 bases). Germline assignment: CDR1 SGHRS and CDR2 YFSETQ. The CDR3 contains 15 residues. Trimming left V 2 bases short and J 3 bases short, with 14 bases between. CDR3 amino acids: CASSLQGHRDTEAFF. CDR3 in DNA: TGCGCCAGCAGCTTACAGGGTCATCGTGACACTGAAGCTTTCTTT. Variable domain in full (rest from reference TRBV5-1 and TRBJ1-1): KAGVTQTPRYLIKTRGQQVTLSCSPISGHRSVSWYQQTPGQGLQFLFEYFSETQRNKGNFPGRFSGRQFSNSRSEMNVSTLELGDSALYLCASSLQGHRDTEAFFGQGTRLTVV.

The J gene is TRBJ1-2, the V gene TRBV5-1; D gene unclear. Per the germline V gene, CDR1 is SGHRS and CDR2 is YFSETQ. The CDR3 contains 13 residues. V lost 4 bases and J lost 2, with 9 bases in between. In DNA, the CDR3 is TGCGCCAGCAGCCTAGAGAGGAACTATGGCTACACCTTC. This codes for CASSLERNYGYTF.

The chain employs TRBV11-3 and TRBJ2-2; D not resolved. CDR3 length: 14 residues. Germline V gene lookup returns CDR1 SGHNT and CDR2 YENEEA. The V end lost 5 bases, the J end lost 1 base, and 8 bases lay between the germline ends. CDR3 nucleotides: TGTGCCAGCAGCCCCCGTCGGAACACCGGGGAGCTGTTTTTT. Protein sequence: CASSPRRNTGELFF.